This TCR beta chain was profiled in a study of blood T cells in healthy people across ages. General study results and limits: Calculation of diversity from one million T cells yielded estimates considered to be underestimates. Age advanced and TCR beta diversity per million T cells fell, roughly linearly. Naive and antigen-experienced cells could not be conclusively compared, given unsorted PBMCs.

Trimming shortened V by 6 bases and J by 13 bases, and 28 bases separated the two germline ends. The CDR3 is made up of 15 amino acids. The germline V gene encodes CDR1 DFQATT and CDR2 SNEGSKA (reference sequence). Through a sample-barcoded 5' primer and a J-beta primer mix, a second PCR was run for roughly 7 to 11 cycles. TCRdb passed the 5' RACE reads through MiXCR, listing each CDR3 protein once. Found here are some 1.4 million distinct CDR3 sequences, roughly 40% of them singletons; the top ten hold roughly 7.7%. Every donor gave 8 to 10 milliliters of peripheral blood. Of note for this clonotype: The target antigen is unknown.

This chain connects TRBV20-1 to TRBJ2-4; unclear D gene. Sequences were obtained from blood. The origin of this receptor is a woman aged 18-35 years in good health. DNA for the CDR3: TGCAGTGCCAAAAGGGCAGTTGGTTTTAACGATGAGCAGTACTTC. Its protein is CSAKRAVGFNDEQYF.